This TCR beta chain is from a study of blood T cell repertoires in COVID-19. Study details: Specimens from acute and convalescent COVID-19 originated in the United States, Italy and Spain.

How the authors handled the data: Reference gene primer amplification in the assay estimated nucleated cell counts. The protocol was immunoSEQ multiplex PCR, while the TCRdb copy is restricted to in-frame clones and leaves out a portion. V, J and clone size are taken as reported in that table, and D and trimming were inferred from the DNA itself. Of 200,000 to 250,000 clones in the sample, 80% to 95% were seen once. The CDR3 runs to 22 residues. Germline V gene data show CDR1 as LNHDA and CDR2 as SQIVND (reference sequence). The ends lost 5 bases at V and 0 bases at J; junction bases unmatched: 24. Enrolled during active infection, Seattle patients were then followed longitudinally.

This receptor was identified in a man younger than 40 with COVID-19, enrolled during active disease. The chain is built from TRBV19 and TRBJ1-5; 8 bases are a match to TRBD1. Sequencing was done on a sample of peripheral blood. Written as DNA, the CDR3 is TGTGCCAGTAGTTTCCCACTGGGGACAGGAACACAACGGCTTATTAGCAATCAGCCCCAGCATTTT. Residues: CASSFPLGTGTQRLISNQPQHF.